A selection of T cell receptor beta chains follows, all from one sample in a study of breast tumors, draining lymph nodes, adjacent tissues. TCRdb re-analysed the multiplex PCR reads in MiXCR, keeping a single row per CDR3 protein. The profile shows roughly 100,000 distinct CDR3 sequences, less than 40% of them singletons. The source material was axillary lymph node tissue. Source of these receptors: a female donor with breast cancer. Some clones in this sample may be carry-over from other donors' samples. Both conserved end residues are part of each CDR3. The order of the fields is clone size, V gene, J gene, D gene, CDR3 protein, CDR3 DNA. A D gene is named only where the DNA matches it firmly. Size values are once, few and many counts, or a class for expanded clones, and some rows have none.

many	TRBV29-1	TRBJ2-7	TRBD1	CSVDDRGLREQYF	TGCAGCGTTGACGACAGGGGGCTTCGGGAGCAGTACTTC
.	TRBV28	TRBJ2-7	.	CASKDNEQYF	TGTGCCAGCAAAGACAATGAGCAGTACTTC
many	TRBV5-1	TRBJ2-1	.	CASSLWGLGVDEQFF	TGCGCCAGCAGCTTGTGGGGTTTAGGGGTCGATGAGCAGTTCTTC
few	TRBV20-1	TRBJ1-1	.	CSARGFNTEAFF	TGCAGTGCTAGGGGATTTAACACTGAAGCTTTCTTT
many	TRBV18	TRBJ2-7	TRBD2	CASSPQSSGAYEQYF	TGTGCCAGCTCACCACAGTCTAGCGGGGCTTACGAGCAGTACTTC
.	TRBV15	TRBJ2-1	TRBD2	CATSRMGTSGGNEQFF	TGTGCCACCAGCAGAATGGGGACTAGCGGGGGGAATGAGCAGTTCTTC
many	TRBV20-1	TRBJ2-3	TRBD1	CSAIYRGRADTQYF	TGCAGTGCTATCTACAGGGGACGGGCAGATACGCAGTATTTT
many	TRBV18	TRBJ1-2	.	CASSPGSDYGYTF	TGTGCCAGCTCACCAGGCAGCGACTATGGCTACACCTTC
many	TRBV28	TRBJ2-7	TRBD2	CASSPGGTTLSYEQYF	TGTGCCAGCAGCCCTGGCGGGACTACCCTCTCCTACGAGCAGTACTTC
many	TRBV5-1	TRBJ2-4	TRBD1	CASSLVRGPKNIQYF	TGCGCCAGCAGCTTGGTCAGGGGGCCCAAAAACATTCAGTACTTC
many	TRBV6-6	TRBJ1-6	.	CASSYSMALGENSPLHF	TGTGCCAGCAGTTACTCCATGGCGTTAGGGGAGAATTCACCCCTCCACTTT
.	TRBV18	TRBJ2-5	.	CASSPQGTQYF	TGTGCCAGCTCACCTCAGGGGACCCAGTACTTC
.	TRBV27	TRBJ2-1	TRBD2	CASSFKGLASSISNEQFF	TGTGCCAGCAGTTTTAAGGGACTAGCGTCCTCCATTTCCAATGAGCAGTTCTTC
many	TRBV5-6	TRBJ2-7	.	CASSLARRAGSSYEQYF	TGTGCCAGCAGCTTGGCCCGACGGGCAGGGAGCTCCTACGAGCAGTACTTC
.	TRBV6-1	TRBJ1-3	TRBD1	CASSQFNRGGNTIYF	TGTGCCAGCAGTCAATTCAACAGGGGGGGAAACACCATATATTTT
many	TRBV20-1	TRBJ2-3	.	CSSERQNTDTQYF	TGCAGTTCGGAGAGGCAGAACACAGATACGCAGTATTTT
.	TRBV11-2	TRBJ2-5	TRBD2	CASSHGPAGVIQEPQYF	TGTGCCAGCAGCCACGGACCAGCGGGAGTAATCCAAGAGCCCCAGTACTTC
once	TRBV6-6	TRBJ2-6	.	CASRQEGLSGANVLTF	TGTGCCAGCAGACAAGAGGGCCTATCTGGGGCCAACGTCCTGACTTTC
many	TRBV5-1	TRBJ2-3	TRBD1	CASSLPAGGQADTQYF	TGCGCCAGCAGCTTGCCGGCAGGGGGCCAGGCAGATACGCAGTATTTT
few	TRBV6-2/TRBV6-3	TRBJ1-5	.	CASTRRQHQPQHF	TGTGCCAGCACCCGGCGCCAGCATCAGCCCCAGCATTTT
many	TRBV5-1	TRBJ2-3	.	CASSKGESSTDTQYF	TGCGCCAGCAGTAAGGGGGAATCTAGCACAGATACGCAGTATTTT
many	TRBV6-5	TRBJ2-7	.	CASSYDLYEQYF	TGTGCCAGCAGTTACGACTTGTACGAGCAGTACTTC